This entry is about one T cell receptor beta chain. What antigen it recognizes has not been identified. Within one base of it there is no much larger clone, and no base qualities were kept. This entry comes from a study of blood T cell repertoires in COVID-19 (dated by TCRdb to the early 2020s). Some background on the complete study: Samples from collaborators originated in the United States, Italy and Spain and spanned both the acute and convalescent phases of COVID-19. The prospective study material was composed of cDNA or gDNA derived from T cells, B-cell-depleted T cells, or PBMCs. Subjects who had been exposed to COVID-19, were actively infected with it, or had recovered from it provided the deeply sampled blood TCRbeta repertoires that made up the dataset. The repertoires were made available in a free public database intended to serve as a resource for research on the immune response to SARS-CoV-2. Samples came from the ongoing ImmuneRACE study (first 160 participants) plus 1,254 subjects from 6 global collaborators. Sample metadata almost always included a de-identified subject ID, COVID-19 status, age in years and sex. Where available, HLA class I and class II types were obtained from metadata supplied by the sample provider rather than from assay-based typing.

Taken from the germline V gene (reference sequence), the CDR1 and CDR2 loops are MNHNY and SVGAGI. The CDR3, from cysteine to phenylalanine, totals 15 residues. Only the CDR3 DNA is retained, 45 bases long and in frame from the first base. V has 6 bases trimmed and J has 0 bases trimmed; junction bases matching no gene number 2. TCRbeta CDR3 regions were amplified from genomic DNA by means of the immunoSEQ Assay, a bias-controlled multiplex PCR. In the original analysis: The number of nucleated cells in each sample was estimated from the amplification of reference gene primers within the assay. To quantify the absolute abundance of each unique TCRbeta CDR3 rearrangement, sequence reads were collapsed and filtered. For each sample, productive Simpson clonality was calculated as the square root of Simpson's diversity index over productive rearrangements. Not all clones reach the TCRdb copy of this immuneACCESS table, which keeps in-frame sequences only. Checked studies attribute under half of the gap to unresolved V genes and leave the rest unexplained. V, J and clone size derive from that table, while D and trimming were established from the DNA sequence. Present in this sample are 110,000 or so clones, around 80% of which were seen just once. In total, the top ten clones hold almost 4.5% of the sample.

Each collaborating institution followed its own protocols to collect whole blood in K2EDTA tubes. For TCRbeta analysis, collaborators shipped samples in one of three forms: frozen whole blood, isolated PBMCs, or DNA extracted from either of those sample types. The paper's findings and limits, for the study overall: The amount of clinical and demographic metadata varied by source and participant and was provided uncurated.

Sequencing input: peripheral blood. This receptor was obtained from a human donor in a cohort sampled during active or convalescent COVID-19. This sequence uses TRBV6-6 and TRBJ2-2; 9 junctional bases match TRBD1. Here is the DNA: TGTGCCAGCAGGGGACAGGGAACGAACACCGGGGAGCTGTTTTTT. Its translation reads: CASRGQGTNTGELFF.